Listed here is a single T cell receptor beta chain. Its antigen is not identified. The sample originates from a study of vaccination effects on CD4 cells after COVID-19. Turning to the study itself: Each participant received a vaccine that was either BNT162b2 or mRNA-1273, given as two doses.

Peptide-pool stimulation followed by sequencing identified expanded antigen-specific CD4+ clonotypes in the ViraFEST assay. With about 9 days of culture completed, CD4+ T cells were isolated. Among the vaccine recipients, none had a prior SARS-CoV-2 infection, and nucleocapsid antibodies were negative. Wells containing a few million PBMC each were cultured with around 9.1 IU/ml IL-2 and 8.5 to 10 ug/ml peptides. Repertoires were generated with immunoSEQ multiplex PCR, while TCRdb's copy carries only in-frame clones and drops some. Of about 73,000 clones detected, 78% appear once; the ten largest clones hold about 10%. Study findings and constraints: Long after vaccination, the clones induced by infection and by vaccine shrank markedly in size. Of the vaccine-induced clones from healthy vaccinees, merely 1 of 255 recognized common cold coronaviruses as well.

This receptor was identified in a human donor who received a COVID-19 vaccine. This sample comprised CD4+ T cells from PBMCs cultured with SARS-CoV-2 spike peptides, obtained before COVID-19 vaccination.

CDR3 residues: CAWRGGPGMQGTGGYTF. The CDR3 region has the DNA TGTGCCTGGAGGGGAGGGCCCGGGATGCAGGGGACGGGAGGCTACACCTTC. The chain carries TRBV30 and TRBJ1-2, with D perhaps matching TRBD1 (6 bases). The length of the CDR3 is 17 residues. V dropped 3 bases and J dropped 8 bases, with 28 bases sitting between them. Germline CDR1 is GTSNPN and CDR2 is SVGIG (reference sequence).